This TCR beta chain was identified during a study of cytomegalovirus exposure and HLA in healthy donors. Use of 60 Vbeta and 13 Jbeta primers characterized the PCR. Here immunoSEQ multiplex PCR was the method, and the copy in TCRdb shows in-frame clones only, minus some. The repertoire holds more than 80,000 clones, with roughly 70% as singletons. Study results and caveats: The authors excluded some V segments, including TRBV6-2 and TRBV6-3, as indistinguishable. The study carried out a later analysis of TCR beta sequences. It associated around 17,000 of them with specific HLA alleles at a false discovery rate of 0.05. Earlier analysis yielded a pattern in which most TCR beta V segments were productive about 87% or about 30% of the time. The study flagged some 180 TCR beta chains as cytomegalovirus-associated.

Concerning this clone itself: The antigen is not known.

Trimming removed 1 base from V and 1 base from J, with 9 bases in between. Germline V gene lookup returns CDR1 SGHVS and CDR2 FQNEAQ. This CDR3 spans 15 amino acids. The sequence was obtained from a male donor in good health and CMV-seropositive. Source material: PBMCs. The chain employs TRBV7-8 and TRBJ2-3, with D possibly being TRBD2 (5 bases). CDR3 DNA: TGTGCCAGCAGCTTAGGGGAGTCGGGCACAGATACGCAGTATTTT. Amino acid sequence: CASSLGESGTDTQYF.